This section outlines one T cell receptor (beta chain) sequence together with its context. Its target antigen remains unknown. No quality values exist for individual bases; no much larger clone is one base distant. This entry comes from a study of shared clonotypes between healthy human individuals (dated by TCRdb to about 2020). Turning to the overall study: The cohort included a few men and a couple of women between 18 and 49 years of age. Each donor's leukapheresis produced roughly between roughly 0.85 and 10 billion PBMCs. To estimate repertoire size and how much clonotype sharing occurs between individuals, the study deeply sequenced the blood TCR repertoires of roughly 5 healthy adults. For each donor, CD4 naive and CD4 memory were each given three plates, CD8 naive was given two plates, and CD8 memory was given one plate. Libraries were prepared and TCR repertoires were sequenced by different laboratories using diverse techniques, in order to increase sequencing depth and limit assay-specific biases.

Using the deep immunoSEQ assay, multiplex PCR amplified TCR CDR3 regions from genomic DNA. Genomic DNA extracted from each cell subset was distributed evenly over all wells of several immunoSEQ 96-well plates, and each plate served as one replicate. For sorted subsets, around 200 ng genomic DNA, equal to 30,000 to 35,000 T cell genomes, was loaded into each replicate PCR. The purified libraries were quantified using a Qubit 3.0 fluorometer, sized with a Bioanalyzer 2100, and then quantified again using the KAPA Library Quantification kit. Each immunoSEQ 96-well plate was sequenced on its own single-read 150-cycle Illumina NextSeq 550 flow cell. Turning to the authors' computational methods: Because the immunoSEQ output held only junctional sequences and lacked quality scores, the filtering could not match the filtering applied to full-length reads. To assign V/J genes and CDR3, sequences were annotated using PyIR, a Python wrapper for IgBLAST v1.9, with IMGT germline references. Reads with weak V/J assignments (E-value above 1e-6), missing CDR3, stop codons, out-of-frame junctions, or ambiguous translated residues were removed. V3J clonotypes were defined as sequences sharing the same inferred V gene, J gene, and CDR3 amino acid sequence. To compute the percentage overlap between repertoires, the number of shared unique clonotypes was divided by the size of the smaller repertoire. Three approaches were used to assess repertoire richness: RTK rarefaction, the Chao1 estimator, and Recon v2.1 estimates of unobserved clonotypes. Generation probabilities for all TCRbeta clonotypes obtained by the gDNA method from a handful of donors were computed using OLGA. TCRdb provides this immuneACCESS table in a form limited to in-frame rearrangements. Some clones are lacking; in checked studies, under half of them reflect an unresolved V gene, and why the rest are absent is not known. V, J and clone size were drawn from that table, and D and trimming were deduced from the DNA. Present in this sample are 560,000 or so clones, roughly 96% of which were seen just once. 0.11% of the sample goes to the ten largest clones.

CD8 naive samples consisted of CD45RO-negative cells that were positively selected for CCR7, yielding a CD45RA+CCR7+ population without TemRA cells. Healthy HIV-negative adults with no recently reported acute infections or vaccinations were included as donors. All donors were Caucasian adults living in Nashville, Tennessee, USA. Blood was obtained by leukapheresis, after which PBMCs were separated by Ficoll-Histopaque density gradient centrifugation and cryopreserved in liquid nitrogen vapor phase. Purity and quantity of every magnetically sorted T cell population were checked by analytical flow cytometry. From each sorted fraction, genomic DNA was isolated and quantified by UV absorbance on a Nanodrop 2000c. Taken from the germline V gene, the CDR1 and CDR2 loops are SNHLY and FYNNEI. Including the terminal cysteine and phenylalanine, the CDR3 comprises 13 residues. Of the read, only the CDR3 DNA is kept; its 39 bases are in frame from base 1. Trimming at the junction amounts to 6 bases on V and 7 bases on J, and the germline ends lie 13 bases apart.

Results and caveats for the whole study, not just this receptor: Pairwise subsampling indicated that sequencing depth was expected to affect the degree of clonotype sharing among donors. Sampling was restricted to blood, and TCR repertoires in tissue are likely to differ from TCR repertoires in blood. Higher generation probabilities were observed for clonotypes shared by all four sorted-subset donors than for non-shared clonotypes. Naive subsets generally had larger estimated clonotype richness than memory subsets. Because the study included only a small number of donors, the genetic and exposure-history diversity represented was limited. When four donors were compared, the shared fraction of clonotypes was about 5.5% for naive CD4, about 4% for naive CD8, more than 2% for memory CD4, and roughly 0.43% for memory CD8. Incomplete sequencing was indicated by rarefaction of sorted-subset datasets, despite the large sequencing depth.

The clonotype originates from a woman aged 30 to 39 in good health. Sequencing used naive CD8+ T cells sorted from blood. Explained via the paper, the cell subset or site label denotes: CD45RA+CCR7+. The rearrangement combines TRBV2 with TRBJ2-1; a tentative D call is TRBD1 (6 bases match). The CDR3 protein is CASSQGSLNEQFF. The DNA is as follows: TGTGCCAGCAGCCAGGGGAGTCTTAATGAGCAGTTCTTC.